This T cell receptor beta chain was found in a study of shared clonotypes between healthy human individuals. Original processing notes: Junction-only immunoSEQ sequences carried no quality scores, so filtering differed. Profiling relied on immunoSEQ multiplex PCR, and the TCRdb table lists in-frame clones only, not all of them. D and trimming were read from the DNA, whereas the V and J calls and clone size are those reported in that table. This table holds about 2.3 million clones, 85% to 95% found once. Notes on this clone: Its cognate antigen is unknown.

The length of the CDR3 is 17 residues. Study observations and caveats: Shared across four donors were about 4.8% of the naive CD4 clonotypes. The generation probabilities recorded for non-shared clonotypes fell below those of clonotypes shared by all four donors.

Sequencing was carried out using naive CD4+ T cells from PBMCs. Subset indicated: CD45RA+ positively selected. The chain joins TRBV21-1 to TRBJ1-5. TRBV21-1 is a pseudogene segment. This clonotype originated in a man aged 18-30 years in good health. Some clones in this sample may be carry-over from other donors' samples. The CDR3 coding sequence is TGTGCCAGCAGCAAGGGGAGGGCCCCAGGGGGCAATCAGCCCCAGCATTTT. Translating gives CASSKGRAPGGNQPQHF.